These T cell receptor beta chains were read from a single sample in a study of shared clonotypes between healthy human individuals. Measured with immunoSEQ multiplex PCR; TCRdb has only the in-frame clones, and not every one. The sample has more than 2,000,000 clones; around nine tenths are singletons. Material for sequencing was naive CD4+ T cells sorted from blood. These receptors were collected from a man aged 18 to 29 in good health. CDR3s include the opening cysteine and the closing phenylalanine or tryptophan. The D gene is left open where the match is weak. For some rows the clone size is stated as once, few or many, or as a class when expanded; others skip it.

CDR3nt: TGTGCCAGCAGCTTAGGACTAGTAGGCAATGAGCAGTTCTTC
CDR3aa: CASSLGLVGNEQFF
j_gene: TRBJ2-1
abundance: .
v_gene: TRBV7-2
d_gene: .

CDR3nt: TGCGCCAGCAGCTTGTCTAGCGGGAACACCAATGAGCAGTTCTTC
CDR3aa: CASSLSSGNTNEQFF
j_gene: TRBJ2-1
abundance: .
v_gene: TRBV5-1
d_gene: TRBD2

CDR3nt: TGTGCCAGTTCCAAGGGGCGCGGCTACGAGCAGTACTTC
CDR3aa: CASSKGRGYEQYF
j_gene: TRBJ2-7
abundance: .
v_gene: TRBV19
d_gene: .

CDR3nt: TGTGCCAGCAGCCTCCGAACGACCACGGATAGCTATGGCTACACCTTC
CDR3aa: CASSLRTTTDSYGYTF
j_gene: TRBJ1-2
abundance: .
v_gene: TRBV7-9
d_gene: .

CDR3nt: TGTGCCAGCAGTAGGGGGGATCAGCCCCAGCATTTT
CDR3aa: CASSRGDQPQHF
j_gene: TRBJ1-5
abundance: .
v_gene: TRBV6-5
d_gene: .

CDR3nt: TGTGCCAGCAGCCTTGGTATTCCAAGCTCCTATAATTCACCCCTCCACTTT
CDR3aa: CASSLGIPSSYNSPLHF
j_gene: TRBJ1-6
abundance: .
v_gene: TRBV7-9
d_gene: .

CDR3nt: TGTGCCAGTAGTCCCGAGTCCCGGGACATTTATGGCTACACCTTC
CDR3aa: CASSPESRDIYGYTF
j_gene: TRBJ1-2
abundance: .
v_gene: TRBV19
d_gene: .

CDR3nt: TGCGCCAGCAGCCAAGATGGGACGGCAACCTACGAGCAGTACTTC
CDR3aa: CASSQDGTATYEQYF
j_gene: TRBJ2-7
abundance: .
v_gene: TRBV4-3
d_gene: .

CDR3nt: TGTGCCAGCAGTTCACAGGGAAAGTGGGCTGAAGCTTTCTTT
CDR3aa: CASSSQGKWAEAFF
j_gene: TRBJ1-1
abundance: .
v_gene: TRBV2
d_gene: .

CDR3nt: TGCGCCAGCAGCTTGGCGCCTAGCGGGAACCAAGAGACCCAGTACTTC
CDR3aa: CASSLAPSGNQETQYF
j_gene: TRBJ2-5
abundance: .
v_gene: TRBV5-1
d_gene: TRBD2

CDR3nt: TGTGCCAGCAGTAAAGAGCGGGAGGGCGTTTACGAGCAGTACTTC
CDR3aa: CASSKEREGVYEQYF
j_gene: TRBJ2-7
abundance: .
v_gene: TRBV2
d_gene: TRBD2

CDR3nt: TGTGCCAGCTCACCAACCCCCTACGAGCAGTACTTC
CDR3aa: CASSPTPYEQYF
j_gene: TRBJ2-7
abundance: once
v_gene: TRBV18
d_gene: .

CDR3nt: TGTGCCAGTAGTCCAGGCGGGGCCCCTGGGGCCAACGTCCTGACTTTC
CDR3aa: CASSPGGAPGANVLTF
j_gene: TRBJ2-6
abundance: .
v_gene: TRBV19
d_gene: .

CDR3nt: TGTGCCAGCTCACCACGACAGGTCTCTGGGGCCAACGTCCTGACTTTC
CDR3aa: CASSPRQVSGANVLTF
j_gene: TRBJ2-6
abundance: .
v_gene: TRBV18
d_gene: .

CDR3nt: TGCGCCAGCAGTCAATCGGACAGGGGGGATCAGCCCCAGCATTTT
CDR3aa: CASSQSDRGDQPQHF
j_gene: TRBJ1-5
abundance: .
v_gene: TRBV23-1
d_gene: TRBD1

CDR3nt: TGCGCCAGCAGCACTATAGCGGGAGGGGGATACGAGCAGTACTTC
CDR3aa: CASSTIAGGGYEQYF
j_gene: TRBJ2-7
abundance: .
v_gene: TRBV5-1
d_gene: TRBD2

CDR3nt: TGCGCCAGCAGCCAAGACAGACTAAACCTCTACGAGCAGTACTTC
CDR3aa: CASSQDRLNLYEQYF
j_gene: TRBJ2-7
abundance: .
v_gene: TRBV4-3
d_gene: .

CDR3nt: TGTGCCAGGGGGACAGGGGGCAGAGAGACCCAGTACTTC
CDR3aa: CARGTGGRETQYF
j_gene: TRBJ2-5
abundance: .
v_gene: TRBV2
d_gene: TRBD1

CDR3nt: TGTGCCAGCAGAACAGGGAGGGGATCGGGAGGCTACACCTTC
CDR3aa: CASRTGRGSGGYTF
j_gene: TRBJ1-2
abundance: .
v_gene: TRBV28
d_gene: .

CDR3nt: TGTGCCAGCAGTGGCGCGGACCACTCTGGAAACACCATATATTTT
CDR3aa: CASSGADHSGNTIYF
j_gene: TRBJ1-3
abundance: .
v_gene: TRBV28
d_gene: .

CDR3nt: TGTGCCAGCAGCTTAGATGCGGGAGTACCCCGAGAGCAGTTCTTC
CDR3aa: CASSLDAGVPREQFF
j_gene: TRBJ2-1
abundance: .
v_gene: TRBV7-2
d_gene: TRBD2

CDR3nt: TGCGCCAGCAGCCAAGAGAGGGGATGGCCCCAGCATTTT
CDR3aa: CASSQERGWPQHF
j_gene: TRBJ1-5
abundance: .
v_gene: TRBV4-1
d_gene: .

CDR3nt: TGCGCCAGCAGCCCCCGGATCCTGGCCTACAATGAGCAGTTCTTC
CDR3aa: CASSPRILAYNEQFF
j_gene: TRBJ2-1
abundance: .
v_gene: TRBV4-3
d_gene: .

CDR3nt: TGTGCCAGCAGCGACAGGACTAGCGGGAGTAGAACCGGGGAGCTGTTTTTT
CDR3aa: CASSDRTSGSRTGELFF
j_gene: TRBJ2-2
abundance: .
v_gene: TRBV9
d_gene: TRBD2

CDR3nt: TGTGCCAGCTCACCGGTGCGGGGGGAGACCCAGTACTTC
CDR3aa: CASSPVRGETQYF
j_gene: TRBJ2-5
abundance: .
v_gene: TRBV18
d_gene: TRBD2

CDR3nt: TGTGCCAGCAGCTTCGTAACCAGTGGGAACACCGGGGAGCTGTTTTTT
CDR3aa: CASSFVTSGNTGELFF
j_gene: TRBJ2-2
abundance: .
v_gene: TRBV7-9
d_gene: .

CDR3nt: TGTGCCAGCAACTTGGGACTTAGCACAGATACGCAGTATTTT
CDR3aa: CASNLGLSTDTQYF
j_gene: TRBJ2-3
abundance: .
v_gene: TRBV5-6
d_gene: .

CDR3nt: TGTGCCAGCAGCTTTGGGACGACTGAAGCTTTCTTT
CDR3aa: CASSFGTTEAFF
j_gene: TRBJ1-1
abundance: .
v_gene: TRBV7-6
d_gene: .

CDR3nt: TGCGCCAGCAGTCGAACAGGGAAAGATACGCAGTATTTT
CDR3aa: CASSRTGKDTQYF
j_gene: TRBJ2-3
abundance: .
v_gene: TRBV5-1
d_gene: .

CDR3nt: TGTGCCAGCAGTGCAAGGGAGAGCTATGGCTACACCTTC
CDR3aa: CASSARESYGYTF
j_gene: TRBJ1-2
abundance: .
v_gene: TRBV27
d_gene: .

CDR3nt: TGTGCCAGCTCACCGAAGGGTGACACTGAAGCTTTCTTT
CDR3aa: CASSPKGDTEAFF
j_gene: TRBJ1-1
abundance: .
v_gene: TRBV18
d_gene: .

CDR3nt: TGTGCCAGCAGCAACCCGTCGAGTTTGCACGAGCAGTACTTC
CDR3aa: CASSNPSSLHEQYF
j_gene: TRBJ2-7
abundance: .
v_gene: TRBV7-2
d_gene: .

CDR3nt: TGTGCCAGCAGTCCCTATTTCGGGGCTGAAGCTTTCTTT
CDR3aa: CASSPYFGAEAFF
j_gene: TRBJ1-1
abundance: .
v_gene: TRBV6-1
d_gene: .

CDR3nt: TGTGCCAGCAGTCAAACTAGCGGGGGTTTCGATGAGCAGTTCTTC
CDR3aa: CASSQTSGGFDEQFF
j_gene: TRBJ2-1
abundance: .
v_gene: TRBV27
d_gene: TRBD2

CDR3nt: TGTGCCAGCAGCCTGGGGGGGAACTATGGCTACACCTTC
CDR3aa: CASSLGGNYGYTF
j_gene: TRBJ1-2
abundance: once
v_gene: TRBV7-3
d_gene: .

CDR3nt: TGTGCCAGCAGCTACAGGGTATCAAACTACGAGCAGTACTTC
CDR3aa: CASSYRVSNYEQYF
j_gene: TRBJ2-7
abundance: .
v_gene: TRBV7-2
d_gene: .

CDR3nt: TGTGCCAGCATGGACAGGGGAAAATCACCCCTCCACTTT
CDR3aa: CASMDRGKSPLHF
j_gene: TRBJ1-6
abundance: .
v_gene: TRBV28
d_gene: TRBD1

CDR3nt: TGTGCCAGCAGTCGGACTAGCGCGACCCAGTACTTC
CDR3aa: CASSRTSATQYF
j_gene: TRBJ2-5
abundance: .
v_gene: TRBV28
d_gene: TRBD2

CDR3nt: TGTGCCAGTAGCCTAGGGGCCCTTGGGGATACGCAGTATTTT
CDR3aa: CASSLGALGDTQYF
j_gene: TRBJ2-3
abundance: .
v_gene: TRBV19
d_gene: .

CDR3nt: TGTGCCAGCAGCCCCAGGGCGGGAGGGCCCTACGAGCAGTACTTC
CDR3aa: CASSPRAGGPYEQYF
j_gene: TRBJ2-7
abundance: .
v_gene: TRBV7-8
d_gene: TRBD2

CDR3nt: TGTGCCAGCAGCTTAGTGAGTGCGGGTCGGCATAATAATTCACCCCTCCACTTT
CDR3aa: CASSLVSAGRHNNSPLHF
j_gene: TRBJ1-6
abundance: .
v_gene: TRBV7-8
d_gene: .

CDR3nt: TGTGCCAGCATTCCTCCGGGGGTCTATGGCTACACCTTC
CDR3aa: CASIPPGVYGYTF
j_gene: TRBJ1-2
abundance: .
v_gene: TRBV6-6
d_gene: .

CDR3nt: TGTGCCAGCAGCCGAATTCGGGGCCGCAAAGAGTCCTACGAGCAGTACTTC
CDR3aa: CASSRIRGRKESYEQYF
j_gene: TRBJ2-7
abundance: .
v_gene: TRBV11-2
d_gene: .

CDR3nt: TGTGCCAGCAGTGCGCGTCGGACAAACGAGCAGTACTTC
CDR3aa: CASSARRTNEQYF
j_gene: TRBJ2-7
abundance: .
v_gene: TRBV27
d_gene: .

CDR3nt: TGTGCCTGGAGTATTGCAGTTAGCACAGATACGCAGTATTTT
CDR3aa: CAWSIAVSTDTQYF
j_gene: TRBJ2-3
abundance: .
v_gene: TRBV30
d_gene: .